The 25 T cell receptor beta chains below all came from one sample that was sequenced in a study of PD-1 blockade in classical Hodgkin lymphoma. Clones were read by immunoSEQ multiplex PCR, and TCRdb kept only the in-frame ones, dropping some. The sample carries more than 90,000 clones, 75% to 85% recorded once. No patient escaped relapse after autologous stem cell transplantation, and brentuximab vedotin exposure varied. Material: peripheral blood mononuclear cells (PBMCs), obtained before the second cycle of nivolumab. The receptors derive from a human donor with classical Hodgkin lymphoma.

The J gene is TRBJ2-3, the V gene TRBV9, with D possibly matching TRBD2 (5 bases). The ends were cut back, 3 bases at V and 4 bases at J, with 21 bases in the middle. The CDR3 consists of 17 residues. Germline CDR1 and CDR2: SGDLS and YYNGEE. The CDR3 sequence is CASSAGLRRSGPDTQYF. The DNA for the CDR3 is TGTGCCAGCAGCGCCGGACTGCGCCGAAGCGGCCCAGATACGCAGTATTTT.

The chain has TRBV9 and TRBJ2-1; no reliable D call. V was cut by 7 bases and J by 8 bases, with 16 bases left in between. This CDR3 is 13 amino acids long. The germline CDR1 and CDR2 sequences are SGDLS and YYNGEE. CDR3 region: CASARDPKYEQFF. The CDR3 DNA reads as TGTGCCAGCGCCAGAGACCCAAAATATGAGCAGTTCTTC.

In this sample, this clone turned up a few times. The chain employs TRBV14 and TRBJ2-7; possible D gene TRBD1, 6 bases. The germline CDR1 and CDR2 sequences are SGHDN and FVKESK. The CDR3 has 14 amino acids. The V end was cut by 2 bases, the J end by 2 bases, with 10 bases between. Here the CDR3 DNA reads TGTGCCAGCAGCCAAAATTGGGGGCCCTACGAGCAGTACTTC. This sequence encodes CASSQNWGPYEQYF.

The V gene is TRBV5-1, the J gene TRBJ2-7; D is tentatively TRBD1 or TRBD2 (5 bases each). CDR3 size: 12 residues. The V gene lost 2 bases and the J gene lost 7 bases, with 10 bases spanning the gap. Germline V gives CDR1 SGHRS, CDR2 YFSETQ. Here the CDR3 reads CASSFGAGEQYF. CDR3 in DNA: TGCGCCAGCAGCTTCGGGGCAGGGGAGCAGTACTTC.

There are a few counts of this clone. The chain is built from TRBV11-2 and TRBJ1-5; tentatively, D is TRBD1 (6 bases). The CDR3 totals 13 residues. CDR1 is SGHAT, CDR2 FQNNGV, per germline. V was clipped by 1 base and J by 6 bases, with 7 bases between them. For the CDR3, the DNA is TGTGCCAGCAGCTTAGTAGGGGGTCAGCCCCAGCATTTT. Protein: CASSLVGGQPQHF.

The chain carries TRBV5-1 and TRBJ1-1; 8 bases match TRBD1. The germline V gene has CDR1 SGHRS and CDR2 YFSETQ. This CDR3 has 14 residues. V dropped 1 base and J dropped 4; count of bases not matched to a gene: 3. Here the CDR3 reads CASSLRDRGTEAFF. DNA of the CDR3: TGCGCCAGCAGCTTGCGTGACAGGGGCACTGAAGCTTTCTTT.

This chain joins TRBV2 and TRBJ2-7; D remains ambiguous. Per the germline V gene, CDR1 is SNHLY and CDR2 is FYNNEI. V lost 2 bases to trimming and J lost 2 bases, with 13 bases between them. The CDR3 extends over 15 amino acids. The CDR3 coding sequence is TGTGCCAGCAGTGAAAACGGCGGCTCAGCCTACGAGCAGTACTTC. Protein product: CASSENGGSAYEQYF.

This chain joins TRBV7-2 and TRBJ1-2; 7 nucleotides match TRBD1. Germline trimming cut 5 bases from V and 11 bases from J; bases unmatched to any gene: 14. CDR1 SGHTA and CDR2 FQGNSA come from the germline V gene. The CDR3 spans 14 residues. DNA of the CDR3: TGTGCCAGCAGCACACCCCCCGGGACAGAGGCGTACACCTTC. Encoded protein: CASSTPPGTEAYTF.

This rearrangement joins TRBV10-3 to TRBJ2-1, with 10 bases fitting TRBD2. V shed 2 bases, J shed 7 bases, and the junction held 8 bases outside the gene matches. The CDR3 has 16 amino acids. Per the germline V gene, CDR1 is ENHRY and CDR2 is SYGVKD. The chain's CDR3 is CAISEMWTSGANEQFF. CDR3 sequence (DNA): TGTGCCATCAGTGAGATGTGGACTAGCGGAGCAAATGAGCAGTTCTTC.

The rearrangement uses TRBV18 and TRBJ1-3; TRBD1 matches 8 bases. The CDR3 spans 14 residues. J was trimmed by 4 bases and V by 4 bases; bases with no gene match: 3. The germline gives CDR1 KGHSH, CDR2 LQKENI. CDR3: CASSRQGFGNTIYF. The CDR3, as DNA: TGTGCCAGCTCACGACAGGGGTTCGGAAACACCATATATTTT.

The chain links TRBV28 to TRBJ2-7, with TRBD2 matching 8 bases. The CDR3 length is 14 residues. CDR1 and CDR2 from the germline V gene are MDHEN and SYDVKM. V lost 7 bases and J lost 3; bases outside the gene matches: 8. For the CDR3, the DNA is TGTGCCAGCACCCGGGGGGGAGGGAACTACGAGCAGTACTTC. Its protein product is CASTRGGGNYEQYF.

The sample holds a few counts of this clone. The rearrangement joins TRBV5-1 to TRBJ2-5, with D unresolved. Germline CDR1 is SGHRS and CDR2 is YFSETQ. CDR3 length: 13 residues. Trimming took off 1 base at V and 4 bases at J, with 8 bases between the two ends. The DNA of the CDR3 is TGCGCCAGCAGCTTGTCCCCGGGAGAGACCCAGTACTTC. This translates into CASSLSPGETQYF.

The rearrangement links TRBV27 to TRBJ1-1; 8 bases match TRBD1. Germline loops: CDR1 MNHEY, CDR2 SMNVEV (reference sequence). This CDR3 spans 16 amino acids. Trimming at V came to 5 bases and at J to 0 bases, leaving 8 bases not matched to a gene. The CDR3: CASSAGGVRMNTEAFF. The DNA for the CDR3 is TGTGCCAGCAGTGCAGGGGGCGTTCGGATGAACACTGAAGCTTTCTTT.

The CDR3: CASSPTGNYGYTF. The CDR3 DNA reads TGTGCCAGCAGTCCTACAGGGAACTATGGCTACACCTTC. The rearrangement links TRBV7-9 to TRBJ1-2, with a weak D call TRBD1 (6 bases). The germline V gene has CDR1 SEHNR and CDR2 FQNEAQ (reference sequence). Trimming pared 6 bases from V and 2 bases from J, leaving 10 bases between. This CDR3 is built from 13 residues.

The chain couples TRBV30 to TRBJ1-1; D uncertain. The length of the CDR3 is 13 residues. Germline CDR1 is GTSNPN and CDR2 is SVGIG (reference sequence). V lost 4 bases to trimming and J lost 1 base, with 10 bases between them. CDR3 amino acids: CAWTARTNTEAFF. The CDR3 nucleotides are TGTGCCTGGACGGCCCGAACGAACACTGAAGCTTTCTTT.

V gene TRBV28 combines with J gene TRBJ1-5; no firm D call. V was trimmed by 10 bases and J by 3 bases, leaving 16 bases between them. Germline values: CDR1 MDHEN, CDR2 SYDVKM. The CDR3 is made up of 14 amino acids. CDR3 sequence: CATTLDGNNQPQHF. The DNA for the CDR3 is TGTGCCACCACTCTGGACGGGAACAATCAGCCCCAGCATTTT. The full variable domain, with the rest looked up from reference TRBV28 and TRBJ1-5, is DVKVTQSSRYLVKRTGEKVFLECVQDMDHENMFWYRQDPGLGLRLIYFSYDVKMKEKGDIPEGYSVSREKKERFSLILESASTNQTSMYLCATTLDGNNQPQHFGDGTRLSIL.

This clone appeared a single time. The CDR3, as DNA: TGCGCCAGCAGTAGGAGGGTCGGGGGAACCAACACCGGGGAGCTGTTTTTT. As protein: CASSRRVGGTNTGELFF. The rearrangement uses TRBV5-1 and TRBJ2-2; a possible D gene is TRBD2 (6 bases). The CDR3 covers 17 residues. The germline V gene encodes CDR1 SGHRS and CDR2 YFSETQ. V gave up 5 bases and J gave up 2 bases, with 19 bases separating them.

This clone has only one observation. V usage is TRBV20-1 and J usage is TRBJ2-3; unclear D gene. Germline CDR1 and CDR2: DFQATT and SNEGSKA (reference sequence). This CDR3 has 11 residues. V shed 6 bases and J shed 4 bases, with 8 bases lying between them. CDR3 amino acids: CSARVPDTQYF. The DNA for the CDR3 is TGCAGTGCACGCGTCCCAGATACGCAGTATTTT.

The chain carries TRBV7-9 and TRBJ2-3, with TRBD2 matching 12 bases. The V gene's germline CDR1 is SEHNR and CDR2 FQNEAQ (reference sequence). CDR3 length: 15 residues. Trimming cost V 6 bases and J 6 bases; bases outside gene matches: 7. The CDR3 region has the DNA TGTGCCAGCAGGTCGACTAGCGGGAGCCCCGATACGCAGTATTTT. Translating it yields CASRSTSGSPDTQYF.

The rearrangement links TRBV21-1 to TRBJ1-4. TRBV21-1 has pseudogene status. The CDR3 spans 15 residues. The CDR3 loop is CASRKRVRVGEKLFF. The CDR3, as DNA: TGTGCCAGCAGAAAAAGGGTTCGTGTTGGTGAAAAACTGTTTTTT.

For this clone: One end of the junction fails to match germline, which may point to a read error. The CDR3 region is CAINEGSGDTYNEQFF. The CDR3 region has the DNA TGTGCCATCAATGAGGGGAGCGGGGACACCTACAATGAGCAGTTCTTC. The V call is TRBV10-3, the J call TRBJ2-1; weak D call: TRBD2 (7 bases). The CDR3 is made up of 16 amino acids. The germline V gene encodes CDR1 ENHRY and CDR2 SYGVKD.

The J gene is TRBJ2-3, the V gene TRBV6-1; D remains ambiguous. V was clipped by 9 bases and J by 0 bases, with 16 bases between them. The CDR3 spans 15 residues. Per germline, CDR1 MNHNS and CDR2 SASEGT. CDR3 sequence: CASVVVDWSTDTQYF. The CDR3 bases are TGTGCCAGTGTCGTCGTGGATTGGAGCACAGATACGCAGTATTTT.

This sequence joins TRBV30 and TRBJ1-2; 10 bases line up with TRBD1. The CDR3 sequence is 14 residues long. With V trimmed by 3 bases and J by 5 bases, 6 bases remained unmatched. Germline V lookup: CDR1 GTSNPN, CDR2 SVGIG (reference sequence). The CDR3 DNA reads TGTGCCTGGAGAGGGGACAGGGGATTTTATGGCTACACCTTC. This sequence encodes CAWRGDRGFYGYTF.

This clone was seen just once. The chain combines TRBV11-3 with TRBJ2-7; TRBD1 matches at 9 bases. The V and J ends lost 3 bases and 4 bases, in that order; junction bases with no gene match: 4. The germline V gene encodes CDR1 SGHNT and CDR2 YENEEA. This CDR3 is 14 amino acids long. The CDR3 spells CASSFDRGSYEQYF. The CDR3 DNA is TGTGCCAGCAGCTTCGACAGGGGGTCGTACGAGCAGTACTTC.

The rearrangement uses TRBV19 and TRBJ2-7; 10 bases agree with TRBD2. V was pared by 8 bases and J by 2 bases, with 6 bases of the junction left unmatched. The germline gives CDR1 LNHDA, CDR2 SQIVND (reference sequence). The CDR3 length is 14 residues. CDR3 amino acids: CASSRLAGAYEQYF. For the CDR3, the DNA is TGTGCCAGTTCCCGACTAGCGGGTGCCTACGAGCAGTACTTC. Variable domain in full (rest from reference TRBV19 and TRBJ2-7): DGGITQSPKYLFRKEGQNVTLSCEQNLNHDAMYWYRQDPGQGLRLIYYSQIVNDFQKGDIAEGYSVSREKKESFPLTVTSAQKNPTAFYLCASSRLAGAYEQYFGPGTRLTVT.